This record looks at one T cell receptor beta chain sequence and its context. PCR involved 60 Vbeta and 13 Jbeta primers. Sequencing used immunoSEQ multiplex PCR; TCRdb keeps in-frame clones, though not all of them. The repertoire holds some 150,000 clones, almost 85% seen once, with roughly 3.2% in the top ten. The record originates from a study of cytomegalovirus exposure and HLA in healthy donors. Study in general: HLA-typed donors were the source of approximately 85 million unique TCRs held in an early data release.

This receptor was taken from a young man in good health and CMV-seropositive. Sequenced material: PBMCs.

The CDR3 spells CASSFSTPGYEQYF. The DNA for the CDR3 is TGTGCCAGCAGCTTTTCTACTCCGGGCTACGAGCAGTACTTC. V is TRBV7-9 and J is TRBJ2-7, with D unclear. V shed 3 bases and J shed 3 bases, with 12 bases lying between them. The CDR3 loop spans 14 amino acids. CDR1 and CDR2 from the germline V gene are SEHNR and FQNEAQ (reference sequence).